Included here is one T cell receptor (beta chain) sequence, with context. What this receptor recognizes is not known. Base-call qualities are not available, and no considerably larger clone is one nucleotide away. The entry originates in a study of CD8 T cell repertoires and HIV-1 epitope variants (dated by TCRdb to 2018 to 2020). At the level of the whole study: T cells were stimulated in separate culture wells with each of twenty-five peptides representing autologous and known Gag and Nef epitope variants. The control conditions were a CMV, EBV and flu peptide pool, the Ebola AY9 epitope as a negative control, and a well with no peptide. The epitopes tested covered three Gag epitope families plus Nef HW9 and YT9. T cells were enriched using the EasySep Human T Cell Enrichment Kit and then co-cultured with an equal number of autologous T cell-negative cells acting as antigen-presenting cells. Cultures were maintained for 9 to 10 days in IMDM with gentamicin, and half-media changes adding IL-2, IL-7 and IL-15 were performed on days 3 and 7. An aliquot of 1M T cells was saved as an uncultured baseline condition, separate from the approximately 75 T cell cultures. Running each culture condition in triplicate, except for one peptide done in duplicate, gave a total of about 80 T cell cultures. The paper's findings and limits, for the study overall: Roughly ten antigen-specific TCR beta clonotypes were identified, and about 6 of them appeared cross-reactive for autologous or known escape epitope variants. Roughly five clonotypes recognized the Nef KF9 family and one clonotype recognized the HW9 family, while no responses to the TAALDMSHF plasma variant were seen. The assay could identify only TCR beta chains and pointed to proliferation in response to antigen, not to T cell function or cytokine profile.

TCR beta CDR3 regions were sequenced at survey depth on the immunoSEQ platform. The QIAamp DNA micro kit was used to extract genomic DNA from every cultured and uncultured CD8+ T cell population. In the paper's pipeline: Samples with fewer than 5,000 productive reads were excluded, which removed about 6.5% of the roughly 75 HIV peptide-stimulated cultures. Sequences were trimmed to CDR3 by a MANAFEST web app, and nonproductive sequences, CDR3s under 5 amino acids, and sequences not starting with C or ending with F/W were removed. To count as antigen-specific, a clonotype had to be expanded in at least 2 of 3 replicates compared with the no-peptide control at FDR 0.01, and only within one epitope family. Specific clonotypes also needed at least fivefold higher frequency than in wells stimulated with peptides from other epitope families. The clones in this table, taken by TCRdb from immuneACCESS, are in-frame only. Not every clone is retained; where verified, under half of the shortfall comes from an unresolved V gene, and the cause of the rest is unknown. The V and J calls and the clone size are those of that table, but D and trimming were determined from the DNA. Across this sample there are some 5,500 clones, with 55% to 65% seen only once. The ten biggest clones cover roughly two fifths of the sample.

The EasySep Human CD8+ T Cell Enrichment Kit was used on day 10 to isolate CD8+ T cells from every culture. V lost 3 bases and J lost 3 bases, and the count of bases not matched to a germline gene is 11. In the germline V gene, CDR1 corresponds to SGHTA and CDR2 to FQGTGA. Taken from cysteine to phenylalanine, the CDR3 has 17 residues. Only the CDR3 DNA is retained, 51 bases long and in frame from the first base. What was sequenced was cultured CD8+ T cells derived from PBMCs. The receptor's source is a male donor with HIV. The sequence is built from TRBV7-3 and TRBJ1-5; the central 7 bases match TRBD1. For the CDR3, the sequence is CASSFFFYRGPNQPQHF. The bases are TGTGCCAGCAGCTTTTTCTTTTACAGGGGTCCCAATCAGCCCCAGCATTTT.